One sample yielded the 5 T cell receptor beta chains listed below, sequenced in a study of cytomegalovirus exposure and HLA in healthy donors. The PCR employed 60 Vbeta primers together with 13 Jbeta primers. Measured with immunoSEQ multiplex PCR; TCRdb has only the in-frame clones, and not every one. In the table there are about 110,000 clones, roughly 75% of which are singletons. Sequenced input: PBMCs. These receptors were obtained from a man aged 35-49 years in good health and CMV-seronegative.

The J gene is TRBJ1-6, the V gene TRBV2; D is possibly TRBD1 (5 bases). Trimming pared 6 bases from V and 11 bases from J, leaving 17 bases between. This CDR3 has 14 amino acids. Germline V gives CDR1 SNHLY, CDR2 FYNNEI. CDR3: CASRRSQGGAPLHF. Here the CDR3 DNA reads TGTGCCAGCAGGCGCAGCCAGGGTGGAGCACCCCTCCACTTT.

The V gene is TRBV7-9, the J gene TRBJ1-3, with D possibly being TRBD1 (5 bases). Germline CDR1 SEHNR, CDR2 FQNEAQ (reference sequence). Trimming stripped 5 bases from V and 1 base from J, with 15 bases between. The CDR3 has 16 amino acids. The CDR3 reads CASSNRDFASGNTIYF. CDR3 in DNA: TGTGCCAGCAGCAACCGGGACTTCGCTTCTGGAAACACCATATATTTT. The variable domain in full, with the rest retrieved from reference TRBV7-9 and TRBJ1-3, is DTGVSQNPRHKITKRGQNVTFRCDPISEHNRLYWYRQTLGQGPEFLTYFQNEAQLEKSRLLSDRFSAERPKGSFSTLEIQRTEQGDSAMYLCASSNRDFASGNTIYFGEGSWLTVV.

The CDR3 reads CASSSGTGLPYEQYF. CDR3 in DNA: TGTGCCAGTAGTTCCGGGACAGGGCTTCCCTACGAGCAGTACTTC. The chain couples TRBV19 to TRBJ2-7; 9 nucleotides align to TRBD1. The germline CDR1 and CDR2 sequences are LNHDA and SQIVND (reference sequence). The CDR3 totals 15 residues. The junction had 7 bases not matched to a gene; V was cut back by 5 bases and J by 2 bases.

The chain joins TRBV6-6 to TRBJ2-7; 9 bases are shared with TRBD1. Germline V gene lookup returns CDR1 MNHNY and CDR2 SVGAGI (reference sequence). This CDR3 region has 15 residues. With 6 bases clipped from V and 2 bases from J, the junction kept 8 bases outside the gene matches. The CDR3: CASRTSGTGTYEQYF. The CDR3 coding sequence is TGTGCCAGCAGGACCTCCGGGACAGGGACCTACGAGCAGTACTTC.

Here the CDR3 DNA reads TGTGCCAGCAGCTTAGGGCCGGGACTAGCTACCCCACCCCACAATGAGCAGTTCTTC. Its protein product is CASSLGPGLATPPHNEQFF. V and J are TRBV7-9 and TRBJ2-1; 9 positions agree with TRBD2. This CDR3 is built from 19 residues. Germline trimming cut 1 base from V and 5 bases from J; bases unmatched to any gene: 15. Germline V gives CDR1 SEHNR, CDR2 FQNEAQ (reference sequence).